The 18 T cell receptor beta chains below all came from one sample that was sequenced in a study of T cell repertoires in cytomegalovirus infection. From the reads, TCRdb called clonotypes with MiXCR, one entry per CDR3 protein. This sample has some 920,000 distinct CDR3 sequences, with about a third found just once. No antigens are known for them. The material sequenced was cultured CD8+ T cells from PBMCs, taken from culture after CMV antigen stimulation. Receptor source: a human donor in good health (CMV status not recorded). Some clones in this sample may be carry-over from other donors' samples.

This clonotype came up many times. V is TRBV7-2 and J is TRBJ2-1, with D maybe TRBD1 (6 bases). Between the trimmed V and J ends, which lost 9 bases and 12 bases, there was a span of 15 bases. This CDR3 spans 11 amino acids. Germline V CDR1 and CDR2: SGHTA, FQGNSA. The CDR3 loop reads CARGAPPGQFF. DNA for the CDR3: TGTGCCAGGGGGGCCCCGCCGGGGCAGTTCTTC.

This clonotype has just one count. The chain is built from TRBV18 and TRBJ2-2, with 12 bases identical to TRBD1. Germline CDR1 is KGHSH and CDR2 is LQKENI. This CDR3 region has 15 residues. V lost 6 bases and J lost 7; bases outside the gene matches: 6. The CDR3 region has the DNA TGTGCCAGCTCCCCGGGACAGGGGGCCAGCGGGGAGCTGTTTTTT. It specifies CASSPGQGASGELFF. The full variable domain, completed using reference TRBV18 and TRBJ2-2, is NAGVMQNPRHLVRRRGQEARLRCSPMKGHSHVYWYRQLPEEGLKFMVYLQKENIIDESGMPKERFSAEFPKEGPSILRIQQVVRGDSAAYFCASSPGQGASGELFFGEGSRLTVL.

In its sample, this clonotype was seen a few times. This rearrangement joins TRBV4-2 to TRBJ2-4; weak D call: TRBD2 (6 bases). V was trimmed by 1 base and J by 8 bases, leaving 15 bases between them. The length of the CDR3 is 15 residues. CDR1 and CDR2 from the germline V gene are LGHNA and YNFKEQ. Written as DNA, the CDR3 is TGTGCCAGCAGCCAAGGGGCAGGCGGGATGGACATTCAGTACTTC. Its translation: CASSQGAGGMDIQYF.

The J gene is TRBJ1-3, the V gene TRBV6-1; D gene uncertain. CDR3 size: 18 residues. V gave up 5 bases and J gave up 0 bases, with 20 bases separating them. Germline loops: CDR1 MNHNS, CDR2 SASEGT. CDR3 sequence: CASSYGPYPLSSGNTIYF. As DNA, the CDR3 is TGTGCCAGCAGTTACGGCCCGTACCCACTGAGCTCTGGAAACACCATATATTTT.

This clonotype was seen ten or more times. The chain has TRBV7-6 and TRBJ2-1; 8 bases fit TRBD2. The CDR3 covers 15 residues. V lost 2 bases and J lost 7; bases outside the gene matches: 7. Germline V gene lookup returns CDR1 SGHVS and CDR2 FNYEAQ. The CDR3 nucleotides are TGTGCCAGCAGCTTACAAGCGGGGGTCCAAAATGAGCAGTTCTTC. It yields the protein CASSLQAGVQNEQFF.

The table lists this clonotype with a few counts. V is TRBV6-1 and J is TRBJ2-7; 14 positions agree with TRBD2. The germline CDR1 and CDR2 sequences are MNHNS and SASEGT. V gave up 11 bases and J gave up 3 bases; unmatched junction bases: 0. The CDR3 extends over 12 amino acids. The CDR3 DNA reads TGTGCCGGGACTAGCGGGGGCTACGAGCAGTACTTC. Amino acids: CAGTSGGYEQYF.

This clonotype has just a few counts. V gene TRBV20-1 combines with J gene TRBJ2-3; D is unclear. The CDR3 runs 12 residues. From germline, CDR1 is DFQATT and CDR2 SNEGSKA (reference sequence). The V end was cut by 1 base, the J end by 6 bases, with 8 bases between. The CDR3 reads CSARVYGDTQYF. The CDR3 coding sequence is TGCAGTGCTAGAGTCTATGGGGATACGCAGTATTTT.

The chain couples TRBV7-9 to TRBJ2-6; D is possibly TRBD1 (6 bases). The germline gives CDR1 SEHNR, CDR2 FQNEAQ (reference sequence). The CDR3 has 18 amino acids. V was cut by 2 bases and J by 0 bases, with 14 bases left in between. The CDR3 DNA reads as TGTGCCAGCAGCTTACCGGGACAAGGGAACTCTGGGGCCAACGTCCTGACTTTC. This translates into CASSLPGQGNSGANVLTF.

The chain couples TRBV27 to TRBJ2-3, with 9 nucleotides matching TRBD2. CDR1 MNHEY and CDR2 SMNVEV come from the germline V gene (reference sequence). J gave up 2 bases and V 4 bases, and 7 bases lay outside the gene matches. The CDR3 totals 16 residues. This chain's CDR3 is CASSSSGGPHTDTQYF. The CDR3 DNA is TGTGCCAGCAGTTCCAGCGGGGGGCCGCACACAGATACGCAGTATTTT.

This clonotype was detected ten times or more. This chain joins TRBV7-8 and TRBJ2-1; 7 bases align to TRBD2. Germline assignment: CDR1 SGHVS and CDR2 FQNEAQ. J lost 7 bases, V lost 5 bases, and 8 bases had no gene match. The CDR3 is 14 amino acids. CDR3 region: CASSPQGGGNEQFF. CDR3 sequence (DNA): TGTGCCAGCAGCCCTCAGGGCGGGGGAAATGAGCAGTTCTTC.

The rearrangement links TRBV6-5 to TRBJ1-1, with TRBD1 identical over 11 bases. Germline lookup yields CDR1 MNHEY and CDR2 SVGAGI. The CDR3 runs 16 residues. J was trimmed by 5 bases and V by 2 bases; bases with no gene match: 7. The CDR3, as DNA: TGTGCCAGCAGTTACCCCACCGGGACAGGGGGAACTGAAGCTTTCTTT. Translating gives CASSYPTGTGGTEAFF.

This clonotype was found many times. The V and J genes are TRBV19 and TRBJ1-2; D not certain. V lost 7 bases and J lost 4, with 19 bases in between. Germline values: CDR1 LNHDA, CDR2 SQIVND (reference sequence). The CDR3 extends over 15 amino acids. The CDR3 coding sequence is TGTGCCAGTACCTTTGAAGGAGGAGGGCGCTATGGCTACACCTTC. Translating it yields CASTFEGGGRYGYTF.

V and J are TRBV6-2 or TRBV6-3 and TRBJ2-7; D is unresolved. The V and J ends lost 2 bases and 0 bases respectively, with 2 bases between them. Germline values: CDR1 MNHEY, CDR2 SVGEGT. The CDR3 is 12 amino acids. Here the CDR3 reads CASSYRSYEQYV. For the CDR3, the DNA is TGTGCCAGCAGTTACCGCTCCTACGAGCAGTACGTC.

The chain carries TRBV29-1 and TRBJ2-1, with 7 nucleotides matching TRBD1. The CDR3 spans 14 residues. Losses at the gene ends were 6 bases for V and 3 bases for J; bases not matched to a gene: 8. Germline CDR1 SQVTM, CDR2 ANQGSEA. CDR3 loop: CSVPDRVRYNEQFF. The CDR3 bases are TGCAGCGTCCCCGACAGGGTTCGCTACAATGAGCAGTTCTTC.

This chain joins TRBV14 and TRBJ2-3; D not certain. V was pared by 1 base and J by 2 bases, with 13 bases between. CDR3 length: 16 residues. CDR1 SGHDN and CDR2 FVKESK come from the germline V gene. The CDR3 sequence: CASSQGEAILTDTQYF. Written as DNA, the CDR3 is TGTGCCAGCAGCCAAGGAGAGGCCATTCTCACAGATACGCAGTATTTT.

The chain carries TRBV7-9 and TRBJ2-3; D remains ambiguous. The length of the CDR3 is 14 residues. Trimming cost V 10 bases and J 2 bases, with 16 bases left between them. Germline V CDR1 and CDR2: SEHNR, FQNEAQ (reference sequence). The CDR3 reads CATVSSRFTDTQYF. CDR3 in DNA: TGTGCCACTGTGAGCAGCCGATTCACAGATACGCAGTATTTT.

In its sample, this clonotype was seen a few times. The CDR3 bases are TGTGCCAGCAGCTTAGGACGGTATCAGCCCCAGCATTTT. Its translation: CASSLGRYQPQHF. The chain recombines TRBV6-5 with TRBJ1-5; D gene ambiguous. CDR3 length equals 13 residues. Trimming removed 6 bases at V and 5 bases at J, with 11 bases between. The V gene's germline CDR1 is MNHEY and CDR2 SVGAGI.

This clonotype was found a few times. The chain couples TRBV7-3 to TRBJ2-2, with 9 bases fitting TRBD2. CDR1 is SGHTA, CDR2 FQGTGA, per germline. J gave up 6 bases and V 6 bases, and 5 bases lay outside the gene matches. The CDR3 runs 14 residues. In DNA form, the CDR3 reads TGTGCCAGCAGTGCGGCGGGGGGGGCCGGGGAGCTGTTTTTT. Encoded protein: CASSAAGGAGELFF.